This T cell receptor beta chain was sequenced for a study of cytomegalovirus exposure and HLA in healthy donors (dated by TCRdb to about 2017). Context from the whole study: An earlier analysis of 587 of the donors reported 250 to 300 Gb of sequence data and 100 million to 120 million unique TCR beta sequences obtained from 180 million or so T cells. About five DR-DQ haplotypes were treated as single units for association and clustering because of strong linkage in the cohort. A later genetic analysis used genome-wide SNP genotypes for about 60% of the roughly 670 donors, treating that subset as a discovery cohort. The study profiled the T cell repertoires of 500 to 800 subjects by immunosequencing and related them to cytomegalovirus serostatus. In a later analysis, previously published TCR beta repertoires from 666 donors were re-analyzed and high-resolution HLA genotyping was added so that TCR occurrence patterns could be studied. Across about 380 genotyped donors of the cohort, an average of about 200,000 unique TCR beta nucleotide sequences per donor were sequenced, and 15% to 20% of those sequences were non-productive. An early release that covered some 640 HLA-typed donors contained around 330 gigabases of sequencing data and about 84 million unique TCR sequences. HLA typing included class I and class II loci at four-digit resolution. An earlier analysis of 450 to 750 of the donors used high-throughput TCR beta sequencing to judge whether each TCR beta V gene segment behaved as functional or pseudogenic. Rather than using new phenotypic data, the later analysis identified candidate immune exposures from TCR beta sequences and from how often those sequences occurred across donors. Along with the roughly 670-subject first cohort, a separate validation cohort of around 120 different subjects was used. Of the 300 to 400 genotyped donors, over 70% fell in the genetic ancestry cluster associated with self-reported Caucasian donors. Donor age, sex, ethnicity and CMV serostatus were collected together with the repertoire data. All discovery cohort repertoires had been generated on a single sequencing platform. High-throughput TCR immunosequencing, statistical association of individual TCRs with disease status, and machine learning were combined to predict cytomegalovirus infection status. The study was designed to test whether signatures of past pathogen exposure could be identified by cataloging public T cell receptors. Typing coverage varied by locus: 629-630 donors for A, B, C, DRB1 and DQB1; some 520 for DQA1; more than 600 for DPA1; approximately 490 for DPB1.

The cohort consisted of 666 healthy bone marrow donors. All cohort members were sampled while nominally healthy, although unrecorded immune exposures were likely present. The donor was CMV seronegative and belonged to the group of 320 or so seronegative cohort members. A peripheral blood sample was collected from each donor, and TCR beta sequencing was performed on peripheral blood mononuclear cells. Genomic DNA extraction from the blood cell samples was performed with the Qiagen DNeasy Blood Extraction Kit. V loses 8 bases at its end and J loses 5 bases; junction bases beyond the gene matches: 15. Inclusive of the bounding cysteine and phenylalanine, the CDR3 is 16 residues long. Only the CDR3 part of the read is kept: 48 bases, read in frame from the first base. The study at large found these results: When HLA alleles, especially DR and DQ, strongly co-occurred, attributing TCR associations to individual alleles was difficult. In a later analysis, HLA-associated TCR beta chains showed more clonal expansion and lower generation probabilities than non-associated chains that were equally common. Three of the identified cytomegalovirus-associated TCR beta chains were confirmed in vitro to be specific for cytomegalovirus antigens. HLA typing was unavailable for some donors at each locus, so association tests used only the typed subset. In a later analysis, some 18,000 TCR beta sequences were associated with specific HLA alleles at a false discovery rate of 0.05. Several of the top co-occurrence clusters appeared to be linked to parvovirus B19, influenza, CMV and Epstein-Barr virus, according to a later analysis. The authors suggested that the approach could potentially be generalized to other disease states and immunological phenotypes. CMV serostatus was the only immune exposure information available for the cohort. In a later analysis, most CMV-associated TCR beta chains were found to appear HLA-restricted, with HLA associations seemingly driven largely by CMV exposure. Some IMGT-functional V segments, including TRBV6-2 and TRBV6-3, could not be distinguished by the 87-base-pair reads and were therefore excluded. A later genetic analysis reported fewer N-insertions in productive TCRs among donors in an Asian-associated ancestry cluster than the roughly 640-donor mean. The classifier was reported to diagnose cytomegalovirus status with high specificity and sensitivity in both the original and validation cohorts. Because counts were too low, 15 or so rarely observed V segments, including chromosome 9 orphons, were excluded from the earlier analysis of 500 to 700 of the donors. In this cohort, only TCR beta chains were sequenced, and detectable features were limited by the absence of alpha or paired-chain data. A later genetic analysis associated a missense DCLRE1C variant with V-gene and J-gene trimming of TCR beta chains, and an independent cohort replicated the association. Presence/absence analyses assumed roughly uniform sequencing depth across donors, an assumption that may not hold. A further reported finding was that TCR beta sequences accurately predicted the HLA-A and HLA-B alleles for most subjects in the first cohort. In the study, approximately 160 TCR beta chains were listed as associated with cytomegalovirus. A later analysis found that TCR association rates varied across HLA loci, with DRB1 alleles showing the most associated TCRs and HLA-C alleles the fewest. Across donors, most TCR sequences were observed very rarely, whereas some public TCRs were present in many individuals. An earlier analysis of 450 to 750 of the donors showed that most TCR beta V segments appeared in productive rearrangements either about 90% or about 30% of the time, which broadly matched IMGT annotations. The sequencing pipeline was judged likely to have produced a cluster of highly shared sequence variants as a technical artifact. Correlated functional status among segregating V segments might reflect linkage disequilibrium, but an unknown experimental factor could not be ruled out.

Receptor libraries were prepared by the immunoSEQ multiplex PCR assay. A mixture of 60 forward primers for TCR Vbeta segments and 13 reverse primers for TCR Jbeta segments was used in the multiplex PCR. A multiplex PCR assay on genomic DNA amplified the CDR3 region of rearranged TCR beta genes. The Illumina HiSeq System was used to sequence the amplified TCR beta libraries as 87-base-pair reads. The study's processing was this. A later analysis tallied roughly 80 million unique TCR beta chains across the 600 to 700 repertoires, and around 10 million of those chains were shared by two or more donors. Raw reads were error-corrected and collapsed into unique sequences with a nearest-neighbor algorithm that merged closely related sequences to remove PCR and sequencing errors. V, D and J gene segments were assigned by aligning CDR3 sequences to IMGT reference sequences. For a sequence to be retained, at least a six-nucleotide match to both a V gene segment and a J gene segment was required. A rearrangement counted as productive if the CDR3 had no stop codons and remained in frame with V and J, and every other rearrangement counted as non-productive. Following IMGT convention, CDR3 was defined as the stretch from the second conserved V-encoded cysteine to the conserved J-encoded phenylalanine. The earlier analysis of 550 to 650 of the donors excluded any sequence lacking an unambiguous match to a single V gene segment. An earlier analysis of a few hundred of the donors called V segments functional above 56.7% productive rearrangements and segregating when the between-donor standard deviation exceeded 5%. To diagnose cytomegalovirus status from the catalog of TCR beta chain sequences, a statistical classification framework was built. In a later analysis, V and J genes were assigned by comparing TCR nucleotide sequences against IMGT/GENE-DB human TR gene sequences. In a later analysis, CDR3 sequences and most-parsimonious VDJ recombination scenarios were assigned using the TCRdist pipeline. In a later analysis, each TCR beta chain was defined by its CDR3 amino acid sequence together with its V-gene family, and reads lacking a unique V-gene family were excluded. To address suspected cross-contamination and a sequencing artifact, a later analysis removed roughly 640 highly shared, low-generation-probability nucleotide sequences. In a later analysis, a clonal expansion index was calculated for each public chain from normalized within-repertoire ranks of inferred template counts. In a later analysis, generation probabilities were computed with a VDJ recombination model fitted to out-of-frame rearrangements, and the resulting probabilities were checked against IGoR. Hypergeometric tests were used in a later analysis to score TCR-TCR, TCR-HLA and TCR-CMV co-occurrence, with a repertoire-size bias correction applied to the TCR pairs. False discovery rates were estimated in a later analysis by permuting HLA or CMV assignments 20 times. A later analysis grouped co-occurring TCRs with DBSCAN, adding TCRdist sequence similarity when clustering within HLA-allele-positive subsets. Repertoires with fewer than 30,000 or more than 120,000 public chains were left out of co-occurrence clustering, as were a handful of repertoires with anomalous nucleotide sharing. TCRdb took this table from immuneACCESS and kept in-frame rearrangements with V and J called. Such tables lack part of the clones; where checked against another copy, unresolved V genes explain under half of the gap, and the rest is unexplained. The V and J calls and clone size come from that table; D and trimming were worked out from the DNA. A total of 170,000 or so clones appear in this sample, under 85% of them only once. Of the sample, 4.8% is held by the ten largest clones.

Regarding this clone: Its antigen is still unknown. The record has no base qualities; no much larger clone is one base away.

The sequence was collected from a man between 18 and 35 years old in good health and CMV-seronegative. The sequenced sample was PBMCs. The chain couples TRBV23-1 to TRBJ1-5; a stretch of 7 junction bases matches TRBD1. TRBV23-1 is annotated as an ORF whose role is uncertain. The DNA sequence reads TGCGCCAGCCTACTCGGCAGACAGGGCCTTTATCAGCCCCAGCATTTT. Translated, it gives CASLLGRQGLYQPQHF.